Below, 9 T cell receptor beta chains from the same sample are listed, as sequenced in a study of shared clonotypes between healthy human individuals. Repertoires were generated with immunoSEQ multiplex PCR, while TCRdb's copy carries only in-frame clones and drops some. The sample holds more than 2 million clones, around 95% seen once. Specimen: naive CD4+ T cells sorted from blood. Specified subset: CD45RA+ positively selected. All receptors derive from a man younger than 35 in good health.

The chain links TRBV18 to TRBJ2-1; unclear D gene. Trimming removed 3 bases from V and 8 bases from J, with 8 bases in between. Looked up from germline, CDR1 is KGHSH and CDR2 is LQKENI. The CDR3 consists of 12 residues. The CDR3: CASSPHGDEQFF. In DNA form, the CDR3 reads TGTGCCAGCTCACCCCATGGTGATGAGCAGTTCTTC.

The rearrangement joins TRBV18 to TRBJ2-7; unclear D gene. Trimming left V 3 bases short and J 6 bases short, with 24 bases between. The CDR3 covers 17 residues. Germline-derived CDR1 and CDR2 are KGHSH and LQKENI. CDR3 bases: TGTGCCAGCTCACCTAGTCGCTCTAACAGCAATACGGGCGAGCAGTACTTC. Translated, it gives CASSPSRSNSNTGEQYF.

The chain recombines TRBV5-1 with TRBJ1-6; 10 nucleotides align to TRBD1. The germline V gene encodes CDR1 SGHRS and CDR2 YFSETQ. This CDR3 region has 16 residues. With 4 bases clipped from V and 7 bases from J, the junction kept 8 bases outside the gene matches. Here the CDR3 DNA reads TGCGCCAGCAGCCATCCAGGGACAGGGGAGAATTCACCCCTCCACTTT. This encodes CASSHPGTGENSPLHF.

The V gene is TRBV5-4, the J gene TRBJ1-4; D uncertain. There are 13 residues in the CDR3. The germline V gene encodes CDR1 SGHNT and CDR2 YYREEE (reference sequence). The V and J ends lost 8 bases and 8 bases respectively, with 16 bases between them. The CDR3 loop reads CASSRSPSEKLFF. Written as DNA, the CDR3 is TGTGCCAGTAGCAGATCGCCCAGCGAAAAACTGTTTTTT. Supplemented by reference TRBV5-4 and TRBJ1-4, the full variable domain reads ETGVTQSPTHLIKTRGQQVTLRCSSQSGHNTVSWYQQALGQGPQFIFQYYREEENGRGNFPPRFSGLQFPNYSSELNVNALELDDSALYLCASSRSPSEKLFFGSGTQLSVL.

The chain employs TRBV11-2 and TRBJ1-4; TRBD1 might be the D (5 bases). V lost 6 bases to trimming and J lost 10 bases, with 12 bases between them. Germline values: CDR1 SGHAT, CDR2 FQNNGV. This CDR3 region has 12 residues. CDR3 bases: TGTGCCAGCAGGGGGGAGGGAGGAAAACTGTTTTTT. The encoded protein is CASRGEGGKLFF.

The chain couples TRBV5-1 to TRBJ1-2; D unclear. Looked up from germline, CDR1 is SGHRS and CDR2 is YFSETQ. V dropped 4 bases and J dropped 6 bases, with 25 bases sitting between them. The CDR3 consists of 17 residues. This chain's CDR3 is CASSPREGSSSLNGYTF. CDR3 nucleotides: TGCGCCAGCAGCCCCCGGGAAGGATCATCATCTCTGAATGGCTACACCTTC.

This rearrangement joins TRBV30 to TRBJ2-2; D call uncertain. V lost 2 bases, J lost 3 bases, and 10 bases lay in between. This CDR3 is 14 amino acids long. The germline V gene encodes CDR1 GTSNPN and CDR2 SVGIG (reference sequence). The DNA for the CDR3 is TGTGCCTGGAGTATGGGCGCGGACACCGGGGAGCTGTTTTTT. This encodes CAWSMGADTGELFF.

V and J are TRBV6-1 and TRBJ2-7, with no clear D. The V and J ends lost 8 bases and 7 bases respectively, with 18 bases between them. The CDR3 runs to 13 residues. Germline assignment: CDR1 MNHNS and CDR2 SASEGT. CDR3 sequence reads: CASALQAFSEQYF. The DNA for the CDR3 is TGTGCCAGCGCTCTCCAGGCTTTTTCGGAGCAGTACTTC.

The chain has TRBV7-8 and TRBJ2-4, with 7 bases that match TRBD2. V trimming: 3 bases; J trimming: 7 bases; junction bases outside the gene matches: 9. CDR1 is SGHVS and CDR2 is FQNEAQ in the germline V gene. The CDR3 covers 15 residues. CDR3 nucleotide sequence: TGTGCCAGCAGCTTTGGAGGGAGGGCCGGGAACATTCAGTACTTC. It encodes CASSFGGRAGNIQYF.